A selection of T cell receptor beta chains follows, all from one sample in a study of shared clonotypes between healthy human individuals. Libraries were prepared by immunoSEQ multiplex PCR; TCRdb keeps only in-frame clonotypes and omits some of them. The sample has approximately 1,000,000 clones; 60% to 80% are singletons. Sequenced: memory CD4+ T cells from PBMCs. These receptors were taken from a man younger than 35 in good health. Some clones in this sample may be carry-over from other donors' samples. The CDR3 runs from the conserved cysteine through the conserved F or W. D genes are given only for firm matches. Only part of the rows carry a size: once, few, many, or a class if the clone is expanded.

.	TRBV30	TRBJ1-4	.	TGTGCCTGGGCCCGTCCAGGGAAGGGTAATGAAAAACTGTTTTTT	CAWARPGKGNEKLFF
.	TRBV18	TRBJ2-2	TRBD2	TGTGCCAGCTCACCGGGACTAGCGGAGAACACCGGGGAGCTGTTTTTT	CASSPGLAENTGELFF
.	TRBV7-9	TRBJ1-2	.	TGTGCCAGCAGCTTAGCGCTAATGGGGGGCGTTGGCTACACCTTC	CASSLALMGGVGYTF
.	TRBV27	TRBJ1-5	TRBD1	TGTGCCAGCAGTTCTTATCGGCAGGGGGGCAATCAGCCCCAGCATTTT	CASSSYRQGGNQPQHF
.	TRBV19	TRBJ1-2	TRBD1	TGTGCCAGTAGTTTACAGGGGATTGCCGATGGCTACACCTTC	CASSLQGIADGYTF
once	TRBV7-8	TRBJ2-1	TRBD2	TGTGCCAGCAGCTTAGACCCGGGGGGGTACAATGAGCAGTTCTTC	CASSLDPGGYNEQFF
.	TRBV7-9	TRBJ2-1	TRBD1	TGTGCCAGCAGCACTATGGACAGGGGACCCTACAATGAGCAGTTCTTC	CASSTMDRGPYNEQFF
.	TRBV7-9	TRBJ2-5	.	TGTGCCAGCAGCTCCGGGGAGACCCAGTACTTC	CASSSGETQYF
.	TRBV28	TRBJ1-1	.	TGTGCCAGCAGTGGGGGACCGTCGCCTTACAACACTGAAGCTTTCTTT	CASSGGPSPYNTEAFF
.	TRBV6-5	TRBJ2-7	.	TGTGCCAGCAGTTATGCTCCCAGGCATCACGAGCAGTACTTC	CASSYAPRHHEQYF
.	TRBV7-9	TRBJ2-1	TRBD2	TGTGCCGGAAGCGGGAGCTCCTACAATGAGCAGTTCTTC	CAGSGSSYNEQFF
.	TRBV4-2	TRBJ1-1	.	TGTGCCAGCAGCCAAGGGACCGACGGAATGAACACTGAAGCTTTCTTT	CASSQGTDGMNTEAFF
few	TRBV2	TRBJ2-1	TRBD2	TGTGCCAGCAGTGGGTGGCGGGAGACGGGCAATGAGCAGTTCTTC	CASSGWRETGNEQFF
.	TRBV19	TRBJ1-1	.	TGTGCCAGTAGTATAGGGCGCGGGAGTGAAGCTTTCTTT	CASSIGRGSEAFF
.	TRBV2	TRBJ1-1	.	TGTGCCAGCAGTGAAGGGACCTTGGGCGCTGAAGCTTTCTTT	CASSEGTLGAEAFF
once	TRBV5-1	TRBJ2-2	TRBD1	TGCGCCAGCAGCTTGGAGGGACAGAGTTTCACCGGGGAGCTGTTTTTT	CASSLEGQSFTGELFF
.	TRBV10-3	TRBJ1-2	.	TGTGCCATCACCCCGGAACAGCGCTCATTTGGCTACACCTTC	CAITPEQRSFGYTF
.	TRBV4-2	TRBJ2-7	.	TGTGCCAGCAGCCAAGAGTTCAGGATAACGCACGAGCAGTACTTC	CASSQEFRITHEQYF
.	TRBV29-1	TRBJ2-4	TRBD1	TGCAGCGCCCCGGACAGGGAAAAGCGCATTCAGTACTTC	CSAPDREKRIQYF
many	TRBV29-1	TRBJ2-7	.	TGCAGCGTTAAGTCGACCTCCCAGACGGGGTACCAGTACTTC	CSVKSTSQTGYQYF
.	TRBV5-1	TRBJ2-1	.	TGCGCCAGCAGCCCTTCTGGGGGCAGCTCCTACAATGAGCAGTTCTTC	CASSPSGGSSYNEQFF
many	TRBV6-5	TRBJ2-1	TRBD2	TGTGCCAGCAGTTACGGTCTAGCGGGAGCCTGGGAGCAGTTCTTC	CASSYGLAGAWEQFF
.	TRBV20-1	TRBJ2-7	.	TGCAGTGCTAGCAGAGGTGAGCAGTACTTC	CSASRGEQYF
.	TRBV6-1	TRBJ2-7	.	TGTGCCAGCAGTGAAGGGTACCTCTACGAGCAGTACTTC	CASSEGYLYEQYF
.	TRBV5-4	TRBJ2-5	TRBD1	TGTGCCAGCAGCACACGGACAGGGGAGACCCAGTACTTC	CASSTRTGETQYF
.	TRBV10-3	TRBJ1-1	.	TGTGCCATCAGTGTAAGGGGCCAGAACACTGAAGCTTTCTTT	CAISVRGQNTEAFF
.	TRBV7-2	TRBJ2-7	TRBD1	TGTGCCAGCAGCTTATCAGGGACAGAAACCTCCTACGAGCAGTACTTC	CASSLSGTETSYEQYF
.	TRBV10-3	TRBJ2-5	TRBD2	TGTGCCATCAGGGCGGGGGGCCAAGAGACCCAGTACTTC	CAIRAGGQETQYF
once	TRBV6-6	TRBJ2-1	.	TGTGCCAGCAGTCTACACGCGCGGAGTGAGCAGTTCTTC	CASSLHARSEQFF
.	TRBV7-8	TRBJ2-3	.	TGTGCCAGCAGCTTAGCCCGCGGGAGCACAGATACGCAGTATTTT	CASSLARGSTDTQYF
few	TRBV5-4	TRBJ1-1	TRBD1	TGTGCCAGCAGCCAGACAGGGGTAGTCACTGAAGCTTTCTTT	CASSQTGVVTEAFF
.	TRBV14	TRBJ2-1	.	TGTGCCAGCAGCCACCTCCGCGACAGACACACTCGCAATGAGCAGTTCTTC	CASSHLRDRHTRNEQFF
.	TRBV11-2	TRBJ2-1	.	TGTGCCAGCAGCTTAGTCAGCAATGAGCAGTTCTTC	CASSLVSNEQFF
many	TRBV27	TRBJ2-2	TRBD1	TGTGCCAGCAGAGGACAGGGGGCCGGGGAGCTGTTTTTT	CASRGQGAGELFF
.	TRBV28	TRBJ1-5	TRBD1	TGTGCCAGAGACAGGGGGCTGGATCAGCCCCAGCATTTT	CARDRGLDQPQHF